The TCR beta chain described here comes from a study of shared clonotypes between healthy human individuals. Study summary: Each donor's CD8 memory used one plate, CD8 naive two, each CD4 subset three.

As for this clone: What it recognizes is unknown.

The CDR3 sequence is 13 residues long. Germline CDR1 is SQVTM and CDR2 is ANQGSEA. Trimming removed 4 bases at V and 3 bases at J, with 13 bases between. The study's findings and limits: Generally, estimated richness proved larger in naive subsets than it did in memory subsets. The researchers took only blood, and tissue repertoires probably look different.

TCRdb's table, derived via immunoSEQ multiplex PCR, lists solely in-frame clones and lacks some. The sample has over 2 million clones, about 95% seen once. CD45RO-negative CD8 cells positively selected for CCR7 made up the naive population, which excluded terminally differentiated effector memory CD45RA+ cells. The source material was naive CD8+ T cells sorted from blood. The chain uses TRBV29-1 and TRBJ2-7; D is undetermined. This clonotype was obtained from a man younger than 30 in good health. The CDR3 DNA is TGCAGCGTTGCGCCTAGTGCCGACTACGAGCAGTACTTC. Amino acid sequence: CSVAPSADYEQYF.